Included here is one T cell receptor beta chain sequence, with context. The antigen is undetermined. The sample is drawn from a study of breast tumors, draining lymph nodes, adjacent tissues. Study-wide points: Tumor TCR diversity was below lymph nodes but above nontumor tissue. The data were judged consistent with most tumor T cells coming from lymph node and expanding in tumor. Tumor and nontumor repertoires were significantly more similar in luminal-like than in basal-like breast cancer. Data only fit, rather than demonstrated, lymph node origin of most tumor T cells.

CDR1 is MNHEY and CDR2 is SMNVEV in the germline V gene (reference sequence). The CDR3 is made up of 18 amino acids. V dropped 0 bases and J dropped 8; count of bases not matched to a gene: 18. TCRdb re-called the multiplex PCR reads with MiXCR, one entry per CDR3 protein. This sample has more than 50,000 distinct CDR3 sequences, with around 52% found just once. This TCR derives from a female donor with breast cancer. Some clones in this sample may be carry-over from other donors' samples. What was sequenced was breast tumor tissue. This chain joins TRBV27 and TRBJ1-2, with TRBD1 identical over 7 bases. The CDR3 bases are TGTGCCAGCAGTTTATCGAATATGGAGGGGGCGCGAAAACTGGGCTACACCTTC. It encodes CASSLSNMEGARKLGYTF.